This T cell receptor (beta chain) was sequenced in a study of blood T cells in healthy people across ages. Study observations and caveats: Diversity estimates drawn from one million T cells were deemed underestimates. Naive T cell percentage showed a strong correlation with the diversity of TCR beta. TCR beta diversity, measured per million T cells, fell in a roughly linear way with age.

It was with a sample-barcoded 5' primer and a J-beta primer mix that a second PCR of roughly 7 to 12 cycles was run. Every molecule of cDNA carried a tag from a template-switch adaptor with 12 random nucleotides. TCRdb reprocessed the 5' RACE reads via MiXCR and lists one record per CDR3 protein. The sample lists 850,000 to 1,100,000 distinct CDR3 sequences, more than 30% occurring once. Of note for this clonotype: Its cognate antigen is unknown.

Per germline, CDR1 PRHDT and CDR2 FYEKMQ (reference sequence). V lost 1 base to trimming and J lost 3 bases, with 9 bases between them. This CDR3 has 14 residues. The chain uses TRBV13 and TRBJ1-1, with a possible D match to TRBD1 (5 bases). This clonotype was obtained from a man aged 18 to 30 in good health. The sequenced sample consisted of blood. As DNA, the CDR3 is TGTGCCAGCAGCTTAGAGGGACGGCACACTGAAGCTTTCTTT. This translates into CASSLEGRHTEAFF. Together with reference TRBV13 and TRBJ1-1, the CDR3 gives the full variable domain: AAGVIQSPRHLIKEKRETATLKCYPIPRHDTVYWYQQGPGQDPQFLISFYEKMQSDKGSIPDRFSAQQFSDYHSELNMSSLELGDSALYFCASSLEGRHTEAFFGQGTRLTVV.